These 27 T cell receptor beta chains share one sample of origin, sequenced in a study of blood T cell repertoires in COVID-19. TCRdb's table, derived via immunoSEQ multiplex PCR, lists solely in-frame clones and lacks some. The sample includes 80,000 to 130,000 clones, more than 85% of them seen just once. Sequencing input: peripheral blood. The receptor source for this set is a man between 60 and 75 years old with acute or convalescent COVID-19.

The CDR3 sequence: CATSRAGSGYTF. The CDR3 coding sequence is TGTGCCACCAGCAGAGCAGGGTCCGGCTACACCTTC. V is TRBV15 and J is TRBJ1-2; TRBD1 is a possible D gene (5 bases). The ends were cut back, 1 base at V and 8 bases at J, with 8 bases in the middle. This CDR3 is built from 12 residues. The germline V gene has CDR1 LNHNV and CDR2 YYDKDF (reference sequence).

V and J are TRBV11-2 and TRBJ1-6; 7 bases are shared with TRBD1. With 5 bases clipped from V and 7 bases from J, the junction kept 5 bases outside the gene matches. The CDR3 is 14 amino acids. The germline gives CDR1 SGHAT, CDR2 FQNNGV. The CDR3 DNA follows: TGTGCCAGCAGCCCGACAGGGACGAATTCACCCCTCCACTTT. Amino acid sequence: CASSPTGTNSPLHF.

This sequence joins TRBV5-1 and TRBJ1-2; D is undetermined. V lost 0 bases and J lost 2, with 5 bases in between. Looked up from germline, CDR1 is SGHRS and CDR2 is YFSETQ. CDR3 length: 13 residues. CDR3 protein: CASSLAVNYGYTF. CDR3 sequence (DNA): TGCGCCAGCAGCTTGGCTGTAAACTATGGCTACACCTTC.

The rearrangement links TRBV10-3 to TRBJ1-1, with 10 bases aligning to TRBD1. Germline loops: CDR1 ENHRY, CDR2 SYGVKD. The CDR3 loop spans 13 amino acids. V lost 6 bases and J lost 6; bases outside the gene matches: 4. The CDR3 is CAIRDRGTAEAFF. CDR3 in DNA: TGTGCCATCAGGGACAGGGGGACTGCTGAAGCTTTCTTT.

The rearrangement uses TRBV19 and TRBJ1-5; the D gene is possibly TRBD1 (6 bases). CDR3 length: 13 amino acids. CDR1 is LNHDA, CDR2 SQIVND, per germline (reference sequence). Trimming took off 8 bases at V and 6 bases at J, with 14 bases between the two ends. The CDR3 coding sequence is TGTGCCAGTCAGGGCAGGGGTGGTCAGCCCCAGCATTTT. It specifies CASQGRGGQPQHF.

CDR3 amino acids: CASSLRESIYNEQFF. CDR3 nucleotide sequence: TGCGCCAGCAGCTTGCGGGAATCGATCTACAATGAGCAGTTCTTC. The chain joins TRBV5-1 to TRBJ2-1; D may be TRBD2 (5 bases). This CDR3 spans 15 amino acids. CDR1 SGHRS and CDR2 YFSETQ come from the germline V gene. Trimming took off 1 base at V and 3 bases at J, with 11 bases between the two ends.

The chain links TRBV19 to TRBJ2-5, with 9 bases aligning to TRBD1. The ends lost 5 bases at V and 5 bases at J; junction bases unmatched: 6. The length of the CDR3 is 14 residues. The germline V gene has CDR1 LNHDA and CDR2 SQIVND (reference sequence). This CDR3 reads CASSLGDRAETQYF. DNA of the CDR3: TGTGCCAGTAGTTTAGGGGACAGGGCGGAGACCCAGTACTTC.

This clone showed up just a few times. CDR3 amino acids: CASSRDRVGGNTIYF. DNA of the CDR3: TGTGCCAGCAGCCGTGACAGGGTAGGAGGAAACACCATATATTTT. The chain uses TRBV7-2 and TRBJ1-3; 7 nucleotides match TRBD1. Germline trimming cut 5 bases from V and 4 bases from J; bases unmatched to any gene: 8. Germline CDR1 reads SGHTA; CDR2 reads FQGNSA. The length of the CDR3 is 15 residues. The complete variable domain, with remaining parts taken from reference TRBV7-2 and TRBJ1-3, reads GAGVSQSPSNKVTEKGKDVELRCDPISGHTALYWYRQSLGQGLEFLIYFQGNSAPDKSGLPSDRFSAERTGGSVSTLTIQRTQQEDSAVYLCASSRDRVGGNTIYFGEGSWLTVV.

V gene TRBV27 combines with J gene TRBJ2-2, with TRBD1 as a possible D gene (6 bases). The germline V gene has CDR1 MNHEY and CDR2 SMNVEV (reference sequence). CDR3 length: 14 residues. Trimming took 4 bases from V and 1 from J, leaving 7 bases between them. DNA of the CDR3: TGTGCCAGCAGTTCGGGACAGAACACCGGGGAGCTGTTTTTT. This translates into CASSSGQNTGELFF.

The rearrangement joins TRBV28 to TRBJ2-3, with unresolved D. Trimming took 3 bases from V and 1 from J, leaving 5 bases between them. The CDR3 runs to 13 residues. CDR1 is MDHEN and CDR2 is SYDVKM in the germline V gene. CDR3 DNA sequence: TGTGCCAGCAGTTTCTCCCGCACAGATACGCAGTATTTT. Its protein product is CASSFSRTDTQYF.

J is TRBJ1-2 and V is TRBV7-9; the match to TRBD1 covers 7 bases. The CDR3 loop spans 16 amino acids. The J segment lost 0 bases and the V segment lost 3 bases, leaving 7 bases of the junction unmatched. CDR1 is SEHNR, CDR2 FQNEAQ, per germline (reference sequence). The CDR3 DNA reads as TGTGCCAGCAGCTTCGGGACAGCCTTTACTAACTATGGCTACACCTTC. Translating gives CASSFGTAFTNYGYTF. The whole variable domain, filled in from reference TRBV7-9 and TRBJ1-2, reads DTGVSQNPRHKITKRGQNVTFRCDPISEHNRLYWYRQTLGQGPEFLTYFQNEAQLEKSRLLSDRFSAERPKGSFSTLEIQRTEQGDSAMYLCASSFGTAFTNYGYTFGSGTRLTVV.

The count of this clone is one. The V and J genes are TRBV19 and TRBJ2-3, with D unresolved. The CDR3 spans 13 residues. V lost 6 bases to trimming and J lost 1 base, with 8 bases between them. CDR1 and CDR2 (germline): LNHDA, SQIVND (reference sequence). The chain's CDR3 is CASRYPGTDTQYF. The CDR3 DNA is TGTGCCAGTAGATACCCGGGCACAGATACGCAGTATTTT. The whole variable domain, remainder taken from reference TRBV19 and TRBJ2-3, is DGGITQSPKYLFRKEGQNVTLSCEQNLNHDAMYWYRQDPGQGLRLIYYSQIVNDFQKGDIAEGYSVSREKKESFPLTVTSAQKNPTAFYLCASRYPGTDTQYFGPGTRLTVL.

The rearrangement links TRBV3-1 (or the pseudogene TRBV3-2) to TRBJ2-7; 7 nucleotides match TRBD1. This CDR3 spans 13 amino acids. CDR1 and CDR2 (germline): LGHDT, YNNKEL (reference sequence). Trimming removed 11 bases from V and 0 bases from J; junction bases left unmatched: 7. The DNA of the CDR3 is TGTGCCTCCGGGCAGGGGGTCTCCTACGAGCAGTACTTC. It translates to CASGQGVSYEQYF.

This chain joins TRBV5-1 and TRBJ1-4; 7 positions agree with TRBD1. The V and J ends lost 3 bases and 0 bases, in that order; junction bases with no gene match: 2. Germline V lookup: CDR1 SGHRS, CDR2 YFSETQ. This CDR3 spans 15 amino acids. The CDR3 coding sequence is TGCGCCAGCAGCTCCGGGACAGCAACTAATGAAAAACTGTTTTTT. This codes for CASSSGTATNEKLFF.

As DNA, the CDR3 is TGTGCCAGCAGTTCCCCAGACACCGGGGAGCTGTTTTTT. Residues: CASSSPDTGELFF. This chain links TRBV28 with TRBJ2-2; D is undetermined. There are 13 residues in the CDR3. Trimming pared 4 bases from V and 3 bases from J, leaving 6 bases between. Germline values: CDR1 MDHEN, CDR2 SYDVKM.

The chain is built from TRBV7-6 and TRBJ2-7; TRBD1 matches at 8 bases. Germline V gene data show CDR1 as SGHVS and CDR2 as FNYEAQ. The length of the CDR3 is 17 residues. V dropped 5 bases and J dropped 3; count of bases not matched to a gene: 15. The CDR3 bases are TGTGCCAGCAGCCTTCGGCTAACAGGGGGAATTCGCTACGAGCAGTACTTC. Translating it yields CASSLRLTGGIRYEQYF.

The genes are TRBV29-1 and TRBJ2-1; 7 bases are shared with TRBD2. Germline lookup yields CDR1 SQVTM and CDR2 ANQGSEA. This CDR3 comprises 15 residues. The V gene end was trimmed by 4 bases and the J gene end by 6 bases; junction bases not matched to a gene: 12. In DNA form, the CDR3 reads TGCAGCGTTGCGCGGCTGACCCTAGCGGCCAATGAGCAGTTCTTC. Residues: CSVARLTLAANEQFF.

The chain recombines TRBV5-1 with TRBJ1-1, with D possibly matching TRBD1 (5 bases). V was cut by 0 bases and J by 1 base, with 10 bases left in between. Germline V gene lookup returns CDR1 SGHRS and CDR2 YFSETQ. The CDR3 is made up of 15 amino acids. DNA for the CDR3: TGCGCCAGCAGCTTGGCCGGGGGACCGAACACTGAAGCTTTCTTT. Residues: CASSLAGGPNTEAFF.

J is TRBJ1-2 and V is TRBV4-2; 7 positions agree with TRBD1. The CDR3 sequence is 18 residues long. Germline CDR1 LGHNA, CDR2 YNFKEQ. With 1 base clipped from V and 0 bases from J, the junction kept 11 bases outside the gene matches. CDR3 in amino acids: CASSQGVVRQGANYGYTF. CDR3 nucleotide sequence: TGTGCCAGCAGCCAAGGGGTCGTACGACAGGGCGCTAACTATGGCTACACCTTC.

The chain combines TRBV7-6 with TRBJ2-1; 9 bases align to TRBD2. The ends lost 5 bases at V and 5 bases at J; junction bases unmatched: 7. The germline V gene has CDR1 SGHVS and CDR2 FNYEAQ. CDR3 length: 15 amino acids. The CDR3 spells CASSRTSGYDNEQFF. CDR3 DNA: TGTGCCAGCAGCAGAACTAGCGGGTATGACAATGAGCAGTTCTTC.

J is TRBJ1-1 and V is TRBV5-1; D is undetermined. V was pared by 1 base and J by 1 base, with 11 bases between. CDR3 length equals 15 residues. The germline V gene encodes CDR1 SGHRS and CDR2 YFSETQ. In nucleotides, the CDR3 is TGCGCCAGCAGCTTGTCGAGGGCGACGAACACTGAAGCTTTCTTT. This encodes CASSLSRATNTEAFF.

The V and J genes are TRBV10-3 and TRBJ1-4; no clear D. Trimming shortened V by 1 base and J by 8 bases, and 8 bases separated the two germline ends. The CDR3 is 13 residues long. CDR1 is ENHRY and CDR2 is SYGVKD in the germline V gene. The CDR3 DNA is TGTGCCATCAGTGAGTGGAGGGAAGAAAAACTGTTTTTT. Translation gives CAISEWREEKLFF.

The rearrangement joins TRBV2 to TRBJ2-1; possibly TRBD1 for D (5 bases). CDR3 length: 13 residues. V dropped 5 bases and J dropped 8 bases, with 13 bases sitting between them. The germline CDR1 and CDR2 sequences are SNHLY and FYNNEI. The CDR3 sequence: CASSPREIDEQFF. CDR3 bases: TGTGCCAGCAGTCCCAGGGAAATAGATGAGCAGTTCTTC. Full variable domain (outside the CDR3, taken from reference TRBV2 and TRBJ2-1): EPEVTQTPSHQVTQMGQEVILRCVPISNHLYFYWYRQILGQKVEFLVSFYNNEISEKSEIFDDQFSVERPDGSNFTLKIRSTKLEDSAMYFCASSPREIDEQFFGPGTRLTVL.

V usage is TRBV5-8 and J usage is TRBJ1-5; TRBD1 is a possible D gene (5 bases). Trimming stripped 0 bases from V and 4 bases from J, with 11 bases between. The CDR3 spans 15 residues. CDR1 is SGHTS, CDR2 YDEGEE, per germline. CDR3 in amino acids: CASSLGGGENQPQHF. DNA for the CDR3: TGTGCCAGCAGCTTGGGGGGCGGGGAAAATCAGCCCCAGCATTTT.

V is TRBV2 and J is TRBJ2-1; D may be TRBD1 (6 bases). CDR1 is SNHLY and CDR2 is FYNNEI in the germline V gene. Trimming stripped 5 bases from V and 2 bases from J, with 10 bases between. This CDR3 spans 14 amino acids. As DNA, the CDR3 is TGTGCCAGCAGTTTACGGACAGCCTACAATGAGCAGTTCTTC. This codes for CASSLRTAYNEQFF.

V is TRBV5-1 and J is TRBJ2-3; maybe TRBD1 (5 bases). Germline V gene sequence: CDR1 SGHRS, CDR2 YFSETQ. The V end lost 0 bases, the J end lost 3 bases, and 8 bases lay between the germline ends. The CDR3 totals 14 residues. The CDR3 spells CASSLGPGTDTQYF. The CDR3 DNA reads as TGCGCCAGCAGCTTGGGGCCAGGGACAGATACGCAGTATTTT.

This clone was recorded a few times. The chain recombines TRBV29-1 with TRBJ1-1, with TRBD1 as a possible D gene (5 bases). CDR3 length: 14 residues. Trimming pared 0 bases from V and 2 bases from J, leaving 10 bases between. The germline gives CDR1 SQVTM, CDR2 ANQGSEA. This CDR3 is CSVEEVGLNTEAFF. CDR3 bases: TGCAGCGTTGAAGAGGTGGGGCTTAACACTGAAGCTTTCTTT.